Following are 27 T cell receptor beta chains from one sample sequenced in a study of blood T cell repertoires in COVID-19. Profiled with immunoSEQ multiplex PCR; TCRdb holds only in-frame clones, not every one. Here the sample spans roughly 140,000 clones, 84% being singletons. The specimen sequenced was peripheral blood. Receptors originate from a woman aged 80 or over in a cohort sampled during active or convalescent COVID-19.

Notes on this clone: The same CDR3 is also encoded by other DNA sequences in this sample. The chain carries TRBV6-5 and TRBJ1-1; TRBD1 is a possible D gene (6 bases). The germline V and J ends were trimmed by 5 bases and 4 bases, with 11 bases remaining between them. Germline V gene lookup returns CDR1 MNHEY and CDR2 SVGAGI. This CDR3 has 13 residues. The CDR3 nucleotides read TGTGCCAGCAGTCGCCTCAGGGGCACTGAAGCTTTCTTT. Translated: CASSRLRGTEAFF.

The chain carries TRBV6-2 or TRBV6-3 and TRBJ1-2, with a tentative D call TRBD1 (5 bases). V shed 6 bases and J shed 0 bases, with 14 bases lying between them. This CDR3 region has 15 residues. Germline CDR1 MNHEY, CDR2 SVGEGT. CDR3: CASSDARATNYGYTF. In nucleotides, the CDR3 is TGTGCCAGCAGCGACGCCAGGGCAACTAACTATGGCTACACCTTC.

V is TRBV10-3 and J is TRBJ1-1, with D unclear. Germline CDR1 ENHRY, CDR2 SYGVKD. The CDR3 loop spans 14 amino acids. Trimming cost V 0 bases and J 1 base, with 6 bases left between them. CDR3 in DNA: TGTGCCATCAGTGAGTCTACCGGGAACACTGAAGCTTTCTTT. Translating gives CAISESTGNTEAFF.

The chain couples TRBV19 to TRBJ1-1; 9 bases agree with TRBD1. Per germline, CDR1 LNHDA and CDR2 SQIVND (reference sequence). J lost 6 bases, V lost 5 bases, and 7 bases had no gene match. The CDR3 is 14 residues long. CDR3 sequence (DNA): TGTGCCAGTAGTTGGGACAGGGTCGGCCCTGAAGCTTTCTTT. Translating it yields CASSWDRVGPEAFF.

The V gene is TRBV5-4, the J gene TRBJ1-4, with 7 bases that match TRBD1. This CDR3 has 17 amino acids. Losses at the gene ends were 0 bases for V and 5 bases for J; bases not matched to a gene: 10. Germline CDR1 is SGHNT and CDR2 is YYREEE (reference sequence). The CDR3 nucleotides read TGTGCCAGCAGCTTGGCCCCCGTCGGGACAGCAAATGAAAAACTGTTTTTT. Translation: CASSLAPVGTANEKLFF.

The CDR3 DNA reads as TGTGCCAGCAGTCGGGGGGACAGGGGTAACCAAGAGACCCAGTACTTC. The encoded protein is CASSRGDRGNQETQYF. The chain uses TRBV27 and TRBJ2-5; 10 positions agree with TRBD1. The CDR3 is 16 amino acids. Per germline, CDR1 MNHEY and CDR2 SMNVEV (reference sequence). V shed 5 bases and J 0 bases; nucleotides not matched to a gene: 6.

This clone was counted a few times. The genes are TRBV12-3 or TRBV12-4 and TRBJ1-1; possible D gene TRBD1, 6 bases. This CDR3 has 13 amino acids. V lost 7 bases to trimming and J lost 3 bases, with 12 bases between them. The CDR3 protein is CASTATGYTEAFF. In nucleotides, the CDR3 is TGTGCCAGCACCGCTACAGGGTACACTGAAGCTTTCTTT.

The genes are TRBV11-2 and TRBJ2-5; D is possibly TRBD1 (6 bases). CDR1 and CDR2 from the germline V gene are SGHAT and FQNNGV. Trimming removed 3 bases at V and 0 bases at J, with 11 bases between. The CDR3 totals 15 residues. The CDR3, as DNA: TGTGCCAGCAGCTTGGGACATTTATACCAAGAGACCCAGTACTTC. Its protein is CASSLGHLYQETQYF.

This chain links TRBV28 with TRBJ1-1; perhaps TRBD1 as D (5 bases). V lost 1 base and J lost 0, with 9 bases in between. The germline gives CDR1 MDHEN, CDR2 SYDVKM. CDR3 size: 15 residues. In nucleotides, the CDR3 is TGTGCCAGCAGTTTATCAGGGCTTATGAACACTGAAGCTTTCTTT. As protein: CASSLSGLMNTEAFF.

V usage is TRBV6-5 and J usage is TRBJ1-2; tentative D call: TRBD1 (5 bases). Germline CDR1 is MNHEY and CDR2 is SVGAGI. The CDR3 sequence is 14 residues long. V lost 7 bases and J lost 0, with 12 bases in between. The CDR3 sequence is CASTPGGANYGYTF. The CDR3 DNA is TGTGCCAGCACCCCAGGAGGGGCTAACTATGGCTACACCTTC.

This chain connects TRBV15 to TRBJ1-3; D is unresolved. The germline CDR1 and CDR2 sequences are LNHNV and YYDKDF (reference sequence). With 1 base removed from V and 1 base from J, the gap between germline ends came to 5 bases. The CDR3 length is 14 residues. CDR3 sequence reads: CATSRAGSGNTIYF. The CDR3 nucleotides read TGTGCCACCAGCAGAGCGGGGTCTGGAAACACCATATATTTT. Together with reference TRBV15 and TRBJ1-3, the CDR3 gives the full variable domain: DAMVIQNPRYQVTQFGKPVTLSCSQTLNHNVMYWYQQKSSQAPKLLFHYYDKDFNNEADTPDNFQSRRPNTSFCFLDIRSPGLGDTAMYLCATSRAGSGNTIYFGEGSWLTVV.

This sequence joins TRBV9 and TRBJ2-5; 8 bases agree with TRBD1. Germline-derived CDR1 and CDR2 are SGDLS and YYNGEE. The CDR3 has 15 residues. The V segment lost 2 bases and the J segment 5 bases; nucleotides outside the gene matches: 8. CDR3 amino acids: CASSVNQGAGETQYF. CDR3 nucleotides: TGTGCCAGCAGCGTTAATCAGGGGGCTGGGGAGACCCAGTACTTC.

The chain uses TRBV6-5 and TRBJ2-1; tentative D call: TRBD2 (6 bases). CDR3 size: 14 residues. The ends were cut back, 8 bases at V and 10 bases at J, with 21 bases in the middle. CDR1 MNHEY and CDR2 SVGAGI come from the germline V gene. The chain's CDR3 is CASGRLVGLGEQFF. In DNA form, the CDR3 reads TGTGCCAGCGGGAGACTAGTCGGACTTGGCGAGCAGTTCTTC.

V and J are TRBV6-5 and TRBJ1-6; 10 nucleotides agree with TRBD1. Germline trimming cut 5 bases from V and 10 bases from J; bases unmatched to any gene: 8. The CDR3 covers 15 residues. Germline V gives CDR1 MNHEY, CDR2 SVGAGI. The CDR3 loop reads CASSTRTGGPSPLHF. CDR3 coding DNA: TGTGCCAGCAGTACCCGGACAGGGGGTCCCTCACCCCTCCACTTT.

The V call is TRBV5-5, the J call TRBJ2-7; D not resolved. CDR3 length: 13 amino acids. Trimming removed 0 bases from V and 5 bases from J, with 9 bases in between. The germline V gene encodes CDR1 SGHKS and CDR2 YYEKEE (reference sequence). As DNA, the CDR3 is TGTGCCAGCAGCTTGGGAGGCCCGGACGAGCAGTACGTC. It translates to CASSLGGPDEQYV.

The CDR3 spells CASSQAASGYNEQFF. For the CDR3, the DNA is TGCGCCAGCAGCCAAGCGGCCTCAGGCTACAATGAGCAGTTCTTC. This chain uses TRBV4-3 with TRBJ2-1; D not resolved. This CDR3 has 15 residues. The germline V gene encodes CDR1 LGHNA and CDR2 YSLEER. The V gene lost 1 base and the J gene lost 3 bases, with 10 bases spanning the gap.

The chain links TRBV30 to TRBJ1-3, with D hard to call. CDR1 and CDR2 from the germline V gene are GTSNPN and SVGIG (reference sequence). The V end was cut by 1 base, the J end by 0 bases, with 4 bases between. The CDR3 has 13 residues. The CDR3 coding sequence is TGTGCCTGGAGTGGAGGCTCTGGAAACACCATATATTTT. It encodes CAWSGGSGNTIYF.

This CDR3 reads CASSLSGRGSSREQYF. The CDR3 DNA sequence: TGCGCCAGCAGCTTGAGTGGGAGGGGGTCATCGCGGGAGCAGTACTTC. The chain recombines TRBV5-1 with TRBJ2-7; possible D gene TRBD2, 7 bases. V was shortened by 1 base and J by 7 bases, with 21 bases between the two germline ends. The CDR3 is 16 amino acids. Per the germline V gene, CDR1 is SGHRS and CDR2 is YFSETQ.

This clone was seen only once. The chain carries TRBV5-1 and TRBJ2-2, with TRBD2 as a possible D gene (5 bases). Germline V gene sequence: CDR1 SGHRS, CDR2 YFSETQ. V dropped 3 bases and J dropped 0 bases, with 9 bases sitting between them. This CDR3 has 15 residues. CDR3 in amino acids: CASSSPAANTGELFF. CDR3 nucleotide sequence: TGCGCCAGCAGCTCGCCAGCGGCGAACACCGGGGAGCTGTTTTTT.

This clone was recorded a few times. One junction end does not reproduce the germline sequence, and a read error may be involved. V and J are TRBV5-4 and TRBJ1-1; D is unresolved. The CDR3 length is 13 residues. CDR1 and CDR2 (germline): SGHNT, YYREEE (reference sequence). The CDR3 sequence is CASSLADVSQTVF. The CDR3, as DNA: TGTGCCAGCAGCTTGGCCGACGTTAGCCAGACTGTCTTT.

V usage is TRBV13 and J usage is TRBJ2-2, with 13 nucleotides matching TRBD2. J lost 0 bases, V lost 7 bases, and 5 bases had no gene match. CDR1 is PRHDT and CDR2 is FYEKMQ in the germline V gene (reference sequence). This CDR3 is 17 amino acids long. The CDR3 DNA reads TGTGCCAGCAAAGGACTAGCGGGGGCCACGAACACCGGGGAGCTGTTTTTT. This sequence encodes CASKGLAGATNTGELFF.

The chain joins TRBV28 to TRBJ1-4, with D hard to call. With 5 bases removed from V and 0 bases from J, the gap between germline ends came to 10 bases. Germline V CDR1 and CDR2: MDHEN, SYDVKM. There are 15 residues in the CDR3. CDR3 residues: CASSPLGATNEKLFF. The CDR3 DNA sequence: TGTGCCAGCAGTCCCCTAGGCGCAACTAATGAAAAACTGTTTTTT.

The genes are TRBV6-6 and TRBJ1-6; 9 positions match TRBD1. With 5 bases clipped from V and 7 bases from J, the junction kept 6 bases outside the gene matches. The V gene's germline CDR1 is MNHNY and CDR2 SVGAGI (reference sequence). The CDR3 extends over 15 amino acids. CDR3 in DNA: TGTGCCAGCAGTCGGACAGGGGTTGGCAATTCACCCCTCCACTTT. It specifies CASSRTGVGNSPLHF.

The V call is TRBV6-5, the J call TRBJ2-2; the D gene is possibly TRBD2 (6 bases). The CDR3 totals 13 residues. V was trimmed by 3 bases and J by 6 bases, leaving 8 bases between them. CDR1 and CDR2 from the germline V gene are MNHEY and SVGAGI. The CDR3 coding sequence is TGTGCCAGCAGTTATACGGGGGCCGGGGAGCTGTTTTTT. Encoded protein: CASSYTGAGELFF.

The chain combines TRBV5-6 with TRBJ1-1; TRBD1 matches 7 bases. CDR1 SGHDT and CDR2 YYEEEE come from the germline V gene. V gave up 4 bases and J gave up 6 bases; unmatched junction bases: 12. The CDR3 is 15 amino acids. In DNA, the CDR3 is TGTGCCAGCAGCAGACGGACAGGCACTTTCGCTGAAGCTTTCTTT. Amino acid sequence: CASSRRTGTFAEAFF.

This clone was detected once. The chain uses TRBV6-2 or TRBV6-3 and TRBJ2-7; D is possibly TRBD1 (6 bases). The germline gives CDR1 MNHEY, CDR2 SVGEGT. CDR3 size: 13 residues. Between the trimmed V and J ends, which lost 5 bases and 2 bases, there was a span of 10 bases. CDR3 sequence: CASSTPGAYEQYV. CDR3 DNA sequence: TGTGCCAGCAGTACCCCAGGGGCCTACGAGCAGTACGTC.

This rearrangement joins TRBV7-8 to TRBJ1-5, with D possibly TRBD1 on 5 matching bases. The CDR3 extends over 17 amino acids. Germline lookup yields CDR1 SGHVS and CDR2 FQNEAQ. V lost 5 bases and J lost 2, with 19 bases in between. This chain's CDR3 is CASSPGGGPGGNQPQHF. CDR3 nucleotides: TGTGCCAGCAGCCCGGGGGGTGGACCCGGAGGCAATCAGCCCCAGCATTTT.